A selection of T cell receptor beta chains follows, all from one sample in a study of regulatory T cells in long-lasting Graves disease. One entry per CDR3 protein results from TCRdb running MiXCR on the multiplex PCR reads. The sample includes roughly 530,000 distinct CDR3 sequences, 15% to 20% of them seen just once. These same data were also listed under a study on T cells in Graves' hyperthyroidism and ophthalmopathy.

The sequences come from peripheral blood mononuclear cells (PBMCs), collected at new diagnosis, from a patient treated with antithyroid drugs. The receptors originated from a woman aged 35 to 59 with Graves disease. Each CDR3 is given with its conserved first and last residue. Each record gives: J gene, V gene, D gene, clone size, CDR3 DNA, CDR3 protein. D genes are given only for firm matches. Clone size is stated in some rows and not others, as once, few, many or a class when expanded.

J gene: TRBJ2-3; V gene: TRBV9; D gene: .; clone size: few; CDR3 DNA: TGTGCCAGCAGCGGGTGGGGGGGCCGAGGAGATACGCAGTATTTT; CDR3 protein: CASSGWGGRGDTQYF
J gene: TRBJ2-3; V gene: TRBV10-3; D gene: TRBD2; clone size: .; CDR3 DNA: TGTGCCATCAGGTCGCGGGGGGGCACAGATACGCAGTATTTT; CDR3 protein: CAIRSRGGTDTQYF
J gene: TRBJ2-7; V gene: TRBV19; D gene: TRBD1; clone size: .; CDR3 DNA: TGTGCCAGTAGTTTTACCGGGACAGGGGACTACGAGCAGTACTTC; CDR3 protein: CASSFTGTGDYEQYF
J gene: TRBJ1-4; V gene: TRBV14; D gene: TRBD1; clone size: .; CDR3 DNA: TGTGCCAGCAGCCAGACAGGGTACGATGAAAAACTGTTTTTT; CDR3 protein: CASSQTGYDEKLFF
J gene: TRBJ2-2; V gene: TRBV7-3; D gene: TRBD2; clone size: .; CDR3 DNA: TGTGCCAGCAGCTTGCTAGCGGGGGCCGGGGAGCTGTTTTTT; CDR3 protein: CASSLLAGAGELFF
J gene: TRBJ1-4; V gene: TRBV5-1; D gene: .; clone size: few; CDR3 DNA: TGCGCCAGCAGCCCGCGGGGGCACGAAAAACTGTTTTTT; CDR3 protein: CASSPRGHEKLFF
J gene: TRBJ1-1; V gene: TRBV29-1; D gene: .; clone size: few; CDR3 DNA: TGCAGCGTTTGGACAGCGTTAGACATGAGCACTGAAGCTTTCTTT; CDR3 protein: CSVWTALDMSTEAFF
J gene: TRBJ2-1; V gene: TRBV29-1; D gene: TRBD2; clone size: .; CDR3 DNA: TGCAGCGTTGATGGGGGGGATACTCTAAGGTTCTTC; CDR3 protein: CSVDGGDTLRFF
J gene: TRBJ2-1; V gene: TRBV2; D gene: .; clone size: many; CDR3 DNA: TGTGCCAGCAGTGAAGCACCGCCGGGGCGCTCCTACAATGAGCAGTTCTTC; CDR3 protein: CASSEAPPGRSYNEQFF
J gene: TRBJ1-1; V gene: TRBV3-1; D gene: TRBD1; clone size: few; CDR3 DNA: TGTGCCAGCAGCCAAGGGACAGGGGGCCCCACTGAAGCTTTCTTT; CDR3 protein: CASSQGTGGPTEAFF
J gene: TRBJ1-2; V gene: TRBV12-3/TRBV12-4; D gene: .; clone size: many; CDR3 DNA: TGTGCCAGCACTCGGGTTACTAACTATGGCTACACCTTC; CDR3 protein: CASTRVTNYGYTF
J gene: TRBJ1-2; V gene: TRBV6-1; D gene: .; clone size: many; CDR3 DNA: TGTGCCAGCAGTGCCTACGGGGGTGGACGGGATTATGGCTACACCTTC; CDR3 protein: CASSAYGGGRDYGYTF
J gene: TRBJ2-4; V gene: TRBV18; D gene: TRBD1; clone size: few; CDR3 DNA: TGTGCCAGCTCACCGGGACAGGGGGCGATCCGGGCCAAAAACATTCAGTACTTC; CDR3 protein: CASSPGQGAIRAKNIQYF
J gene: TRBJ1-1; V gene: TRBV27; D gene: .; clone size: .; CDR3 DNA: TGTGCCAGCAGCTTAACAAGGACAAGGAACACTGAAGCTTTCTTT; CDR3 protein: CASSLTRTRNTEAFF
J gene: TRBJ2-3; V gene: TRBV7-2; D gene: .; clone size: .; CDR3 DNA: TGTGCCAGCAGCTTCCCTCAAGATACGCAGTATTTT; CDR3 protein: CASSFPQDTQYF
J gene: TRBJ2-5; V gene: TRBV28; D gene: .; clone size: many; CDR3 DNA: TGTGCCAGCAGTTTATCTACGGTTCAAGAGACCCAGTACTTC; CDR3 protein: CASSLSTVQETQYF
J gene: TRBJ1-2; V gene: TRBV6-5; D gene: TRBD1; clone size: few; CDR3 DNA: TGTGCCAGCAGTTACTCACTGACAGGGAGAAACTATGGCTACACCTTC; CDR3 protein: CASSYSLTGRNYGYTF
J gene: TRBJ1-1; V gene: TRBV6-5; D gene: .; clone size: few; CDR3 DNA: TGTGCCAGCAGTTACTCCAGCGGTGTCGCCACTGAAGCTTTCTTT; CDR3 protein: CASSYSSGVATEAFF
J gene: TRBJ2-4; V gene: TRBV12-3/TRBV12-4; D gene: .; clone size: .; CDR3 DNA: TGTGCCAGCAGTTTTGGGGGTTTGGTCAAAAACATTCAGTACTTC; CDR3 protein: CASSFGGLVKNIQYF
J gene: TRBJ1-5; V gene: TRBV4-1; D gene: TRBD1; clone size: .; CDR3 DNA: TGCGCCAGCAGCCACTCAGGGGGTGGTCAGCCCCAGCATTTT; CDR3 protein: CASSHSGGGQPQHF
J gene: TRBJ1-3; V gene: TRBV18; D gene: .; clone size: few; CDR3 DNA: TGTGCCAGCTCACCACCTCCAGGGTCTGGAAACACCATATATTTT; CDR3 protein: CASSPPPGSGNTIYF
J gene: TRBJ1-5; V gene: TRBV19; D gene: .; clone size: few; CDR3 DNA: TGTGCCAGTAGTATAGGAGACAGCTATAGCAATCAGCCCCAGCATTTT; CDR3 protein: CASSIGDSYSNQPQHF
J gene: TRBJ2-3; V gene: TRBV30; D gene: .; clone size: .; CDR3 DNA: TGTGCCTGTACAAGTGGGGTGGATACGCAGTATTTT; CDR3 protein: CACTSGVDTQYF
J gene: TRBJ2-1; V gene: TRBV7-8; D gene: TRBD2; clone size: .; CDR3 DNA: TGTGCCAGCAGCTTAGTTAGCGGAGCGGGGGGGTCCTACAATGAGCAGTTCTTC; CDR3 protein: CASSLVSGAGGSYNEQFF
J gene: TRBJ2-1; V gene: TRBV11-2; D gene: .; clone size: .; CDR3 DNA: TGTGCCAGCAGCTTAACCGCCAGCTACTCCTACAATGAGCAGTTCTTC; CDR3 protein: CASSLTASYSYNEQFF
J gene: TRBJ2-5; V gene: TRBV12-3/TRBV12-4; D gene: .; clone size: many; CDR3 DNA: TGTGCCAGCAGTTTAACAGGGCGGGAGACCCAGTACTTC; CDR3 protein: CASSLTGRETQYF
J gene: TRBJ2-1; V gene: TRBV7-2; D gene: TRBD2; clone size: .; CDR3 DNA: TGTGCCAGCAGCACAAAAGGGACTAGCGGGGGTATAGTGGGTGAGCAGTTCTTC; CDR3 protein: CASSTKGTSGGIVGEQFF
J gene: TRBJ1-1; V gene: TRBV18; D gene: .; clone size: .; CDR3 DNA: TGTGCCAGCTCACCAAGGCTCGGGGGCGGCCGAGCTTTCTTT; CDR3 protein: CASSPRLGGGRAFF
J gene: TRBJ2-2; V gene: TRBV6-2/TRBV6-3; D gene: TRBD2; clone size: few; CDR3 DNA: TGTGCCAGCAGTCAGGCTAGCGGCGGGGAGCTGTTTTTT; CDR3 protein: CASSQASGGELFF
J gene: TRBJ2-7; V gene: TRBV6-1; D gene: .; clone size: many; CDR3 DNA: TGTGCCAGCAGTGAACTCGGGGTCTACGAGCAGTACTTC; CDR3 protein: CASSELGVYEQYF
J gene: TRBJ2-3; V gene: TRBV7-9; D gene: TRBD2; clone size: few; CDR3 DNA: TGTGCCAGCAGCCGACTAGCGGGGGGGGCAGATACGCAGTATTTT; CDR3 protein: CASSRLAGGADTQYF
J gene: TRBJ1-6; V gene: TRBV3-1; D gene: TRBD1; clone size: many; CDR3 DNA: TGCGCCAGCAGGGATGGGACAGGTGGCTCACCCCTCCACTTT; CDR3 protein: CASRDGTGGSPLHF
J gene: TRBJ2-3; V gene: TRBV11-3; D gene: TRBD2; clone size: many; CDR3 DNA: TGTGCCAGCAGCTTAGATCTCATAGCGGGGGGAACAGATACGCAGTATTTT; CDR3 protein: CASSLDLIAGGTDTQYF
J gene: TRBJ1-1; V gene: TRBV3-1; D gene: .; clone size: many; CDR3 DNA: TGTGCCAGCTCCCCCCGGACGGGCACTGAAGCTTTCTTT; CDR3 protein: CASSPRTGTEAFF
J gene: TRBJ2-2; V gene: TRBV9; D gene: TRBD2; clone size: few; CDR3 DNA: TGTGCCAGCAGCCCCAGCGGGGTGTTGAACACCGGGGAGCTGTTTTTT; CDR3 protein: CASSPSGVLNTGELFF
J gene: TRBJ2-6; V gene: TRBV6-1; D gene: TRBD1; clone size: .; CDR3 DNA: TGTGCCTGCCGGGACAGGGGCTCTGGGGCCAACGTCCTGACTTTC; CDR3 protein: CACRDRGSGANVLTF
J gene: TRBJ2-1; V gene: TRBV6-1; D gene: .; clone size: .; CDR3 DNA: TGTGCCAGCAGTGAAGCAGGGGTTAATAATGAGCAGTTCTTC; CDR3 protein: CASSEAGVNNEQFF
J gene: TRBJ1-1; V gene: TRBV11-2; D gene: .; clone size: few; CDR3 DNA: TGTGCCAGCAGCTTGGAAGTCTCACCGAACACTGAAGCTTTCTTT; CDR3 protein: CASSLEVSPNTEAFF
J gene: TRBJ2-7; V gene: TRBV10-1; D gene: TRBD1; clone size: many; CDR3 DNA: TGCGCCAGCAGCCCTATACCGGGACAGGGTACCTACGAGCAGTACTTC; CDR3 protein: CASSPIPGQGTYEQYF
J gene: TRBJ1-5; V gene: TRBV19; D gene: .; clone size: .; CDR3 DNA: TGTGCCAGTACTCCTGGGACGTTCGAGGGTAGCAATCAGCCCCAGCATTTT; CDR3 protein: CASTPGTFEGSNQPQHF
J gene: TRBJ1-1; V gene: TRBV6-1; D gene: .; clone size: many; CDR3 DNA: TGTGCCAGCACCCAGGGTATCTTAACTGAAGCTTTCTTT; CDR3 protein: CASTQGILTEAFF
J gene: TRBJ1-2; V gene: TRBV11-3; D gene: .; clone size: many; CDR3 DNA: TGTGCCAGCAGCCCGAGATCTGGGGCAGGGTATGGCTACACCTTC; CDR3 protein: CASSPRSGAGYGYTF
J gene: TRBJ1-5; V gene: TRBV24-1; D gene: TRBD1; clone size: few; CDR3 DNA: TGTGCCACCAGACCCGGGACAGATAATCAGCCCCAGCATTTT; CDR3 protein: CATRPGTDNQPQHF
J gene: TRBJ1-3; V gene: TRBV6-2/TRBV6-3; D gene: .; clone size: many; CDR3 DNA: TGTGCCAGCAGCTCCGGGTTGCACTCTGGAAACACCATATATTTT; CDR3 protein: CASSSGLHSGNTIYF
J gene: TRBJ2-3; V gene: TRBV6-2/TRBV6-3; D gene: .; clone size: many; CDR3 DNA: TGTGCCAGCAGTTACTCGACCCAGGGAAGATGGGACGATACGCAGTATTTT; CDR3 protein: CASSYSTQGRWDDTQYF
J gene: TRBJ2-7; V gene: TRBV7-2; D gene: .; clone size: many; CDR3 DNA: TGTGCCAGCAGCTCCGCGGGCGGGCCTTACGAGCAGTACTTC; CDR3 protein: CASSSAGGPYEQYF
J gene: TRBJ1-2; V gene: TRBV12-3/TRBV12-4; D gene: .; clone size: once; CDR3 DNA: TGTGCCAGCGCGACGGACCGGGGGAACTATGGCTACACCTTC; CDR3 protein: CASATDRGNYGYTF
J gene: TRBJ2-3; V gene: TRBV6-5; D gene: .; clone size: many; CDR3 DNA: TGTGCCAGCAGTTACTCTTCGGGGCGCCCAGATACGCAGTATTTT; CDR3 protein: CASSYSSGRPDTQYF
J gene: TRBJ1-5; V gene: TRBV20-1; D gene: .; clone size: few; CDR3 DNA: TGCAGTGCTAGAGATACCAGAGGGGATCAGCCCCAGCATTTT; CDR3 protein: CSARDTRGDQPQHF
J gene: TRBJ2-1; V gene: TRBV20-1; D gene: .; clone size: .; CDR3 DNA: TGCAGGGCAGACAGGAACTCCTACAATGAGCAGTTCTTC; CDR3 protein: CRADRNSYNEQFF
J gene: TRBJ2-1; V gene: TRBV28; D gene: .; clone size: many; CDR3 DNA: TGTGCCAGCAGTTCCCCTGTGGGGGGCTACAATGAGCAGTTCTTC; CDR3 protein: CASSSPVGGYNEQFF
J gene: TRBJ2-3; V gene: TRBV18; D gene: .; clone size: few; CDR3 DNA: TGTGCCAGCTCACCACTCCCTCTACCGGGGGCGCAGTATTTT; CDR3 protein: CASSPLPLPGAQYF
J gene: TRBJ1-5; V gene: TRBV28; D gene: TRBD1; clone size: few; CDR3 DNA: TGTGCCAGCAGTTTGGTGACAGGGGGCCCCAATCAGCCCCAGCATTTT; CDR3 protein: CASSLVTGGPNQPQHF
J gene: TRBJ2-7; V gene: TRBV30; D gene: .; clone size: many; CDR3 DNA: TGTGCCTGGAGTGGAGGGAGCTACGAGCAGTACTTC; CDR3 protein: CAWSGGSYEQYF
J gene: TRBJ1-1; V gene: TRBV18; D gene: .; clone size: many; CDR3 DNA: TGTGCCAGCTCATACACCCGGGCCACTGAAGCTTTCTTT; CDR3 protein: CASSYTRATEAFF
J gene: TRBJ2-7; V gene: TRBV6-5; D gene: .; clone size: few; CDR3 DNA: TGTGCCAGCAGTTCCCTTAAGGAGCAGTACTTC; CDR3 protein: CASSSLKEQYF
J gene: TRBJ1-5; V gene: TRBV19; D gene: .; clone size: many; CDR3 DNA: TGTGCCAGTAGCAACAGGGAAAGCAATCAGCCCCAGCATTTT; CDR3 protein: CASSNRESNQPQHF
J gene: TRBJ1-1; V gene: TRBV20-1; D gene: TRBD1; clone size: many; CDR3 DNA: TGCAGTGCTAGTAGGGGGCCCGGGTCCAACACTGAAGCTTTCTTT; CDR3 protein: CSASRGPGSNTEAFF
J gene: TRBJ1-2; V gene: TRBV12-3/TRBV12-4; D gene: TRBD1; clone size: .; CDR3 DNA: TGTGCCAGCAACCGGGACAGGGGGCCTGGCTACACCTTC; CDR3 protein: CASNRDRGPGYTF